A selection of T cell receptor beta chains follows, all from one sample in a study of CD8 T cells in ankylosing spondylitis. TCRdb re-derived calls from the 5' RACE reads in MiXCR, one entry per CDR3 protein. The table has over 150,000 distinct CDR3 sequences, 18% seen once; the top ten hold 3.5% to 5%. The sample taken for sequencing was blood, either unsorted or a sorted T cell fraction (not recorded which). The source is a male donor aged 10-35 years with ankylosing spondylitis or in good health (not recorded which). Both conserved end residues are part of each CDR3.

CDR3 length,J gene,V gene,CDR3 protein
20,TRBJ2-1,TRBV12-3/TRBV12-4,CASRKNTGTADDRIYNEQFF
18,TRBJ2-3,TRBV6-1,CASSVFSPTSARTDTQYF
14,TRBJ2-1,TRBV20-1,CSAYQLARDNEQFF
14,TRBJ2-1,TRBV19,CASIPGTGVHEQFF
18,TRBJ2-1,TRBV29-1,CSVTSGTSGMSSYNEQFF
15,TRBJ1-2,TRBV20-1,CSATRPTPVMYGYTF
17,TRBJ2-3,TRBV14,CASSQRPGLADTDTQYF
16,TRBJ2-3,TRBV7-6,CASSFFGGGNTDTQYF
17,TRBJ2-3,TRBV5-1,CASSLLGSPGLGDTQYF
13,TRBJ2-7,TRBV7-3,CASSLDLASEQYF
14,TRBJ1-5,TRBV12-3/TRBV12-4,CASSLGGEYQPQHF
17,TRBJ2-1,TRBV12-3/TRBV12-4,CASSLEAQQGRYNEQFF
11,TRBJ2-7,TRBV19,CARPRSYEQYF
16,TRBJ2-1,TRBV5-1,CASSPSEGVENNEQFF
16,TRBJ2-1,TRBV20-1,CSARVRSGRSYNEQFF
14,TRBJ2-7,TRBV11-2,CASSRSGSHYEQYF
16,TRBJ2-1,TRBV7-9,CASSLQAGTSYNEQFF
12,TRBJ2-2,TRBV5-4,CASATWAGELFF
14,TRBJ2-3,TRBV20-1,CSALGSGARDTQYF
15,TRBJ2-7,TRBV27,CASSLRTGSSYEQYF
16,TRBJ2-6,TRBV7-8,CASRELAVSGANVLTF
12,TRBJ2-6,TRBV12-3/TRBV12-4,CASSFERHVLTF
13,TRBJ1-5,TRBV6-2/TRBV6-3,CASSATGNQPQHF
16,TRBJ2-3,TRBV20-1,CSAPGSVAGGRDTQYF
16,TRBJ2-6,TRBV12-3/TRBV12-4,CASSLTSVTGANVLTF
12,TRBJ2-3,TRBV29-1,CSAGDRSSTQYF
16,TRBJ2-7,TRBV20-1,CSARGPVRDGGGEQYF
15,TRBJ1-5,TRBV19,CASSIVALTGRAQHF
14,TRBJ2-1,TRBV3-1,CASGISGSYNEQFF
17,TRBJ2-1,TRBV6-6,CASSYFGSKREFNEQFF
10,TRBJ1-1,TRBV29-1,CSARNTEAFF
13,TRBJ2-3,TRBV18,CASSPSRGTFEYF
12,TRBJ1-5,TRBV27,CASSRNNQPQHF
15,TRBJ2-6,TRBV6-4,CASARSSSGANVLTF
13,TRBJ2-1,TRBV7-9,CASSPPTDNEQFF
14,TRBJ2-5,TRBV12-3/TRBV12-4,CASSFAGGEKTQYF
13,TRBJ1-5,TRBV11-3,CASSYGGGQPQHF
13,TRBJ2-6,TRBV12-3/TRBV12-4,CASSPGGANVLTF
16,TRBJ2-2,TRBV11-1,CASSLVRGLAPGELFF
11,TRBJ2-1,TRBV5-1,CASSLRNEQFF
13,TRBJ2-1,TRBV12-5,CASRLGGYNEQFF
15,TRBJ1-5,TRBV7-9,CASSWGGNSNQPQHF
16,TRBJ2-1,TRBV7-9,CASSQGRAGRPHEQFF
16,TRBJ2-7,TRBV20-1,CSARERARGRAYEQYF
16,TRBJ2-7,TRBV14,CASSQETGLSSYEQYF
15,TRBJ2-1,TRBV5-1,CASSPLDGSYNEQFF
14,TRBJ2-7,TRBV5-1,CASSSSEGLEEQYF
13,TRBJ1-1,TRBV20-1,CSARQGTNTEAFF
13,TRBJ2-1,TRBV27,CASSLFTFHEQFF
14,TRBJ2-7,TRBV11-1,CASSLPGAPYEQYF
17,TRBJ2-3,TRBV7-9,CASRVTWGTQSTDTQYF
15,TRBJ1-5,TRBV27,CASSSSLDRGQPQHF